This entry describes one T cell receptor (beta chain). V trimming: 2 bases; J trimming: 4 bases; junction bases outside the gene matches: 7. Per the germline V gene, CDR1 is LNHNV and CDR2 is YYDKDF (reference sequence). The length of the CDR3 is 18 residues. The sample originates from a study of blood T cell repertoires in COVID-19. Looking at the study overall: PBMCs, B-cell-depleted T cells, or T cells were the source of the cDNA or gDNA that made up the material.

Original methodology: Amplification of reference gene primers was used by the study to estimate nucleated cell counts. TCRdb keeps only in-frame clones here, not all; method: immunoSEQ multiplex PCR. That table gives V, J and clone size, and the DNA gave D and trimming. The table shows some 30,000 clones, with 70% to 90% occurring only once. V and J are TRBV15 and TRBJ2-2, with 13 positions matching TRBD2. Material for sequencing was peripheral blood. The TCR was taken from a woman between 65 and 79 years old with active COVID-19. The CDR3 sequence: CATSRKGLAGVGTGELFF. As DNA, the CDR3 is TGTGCCACCAGCAGAAAAGGACTAGCGGGGGTTGGCACCGGGGAGCTGTTTTTT.